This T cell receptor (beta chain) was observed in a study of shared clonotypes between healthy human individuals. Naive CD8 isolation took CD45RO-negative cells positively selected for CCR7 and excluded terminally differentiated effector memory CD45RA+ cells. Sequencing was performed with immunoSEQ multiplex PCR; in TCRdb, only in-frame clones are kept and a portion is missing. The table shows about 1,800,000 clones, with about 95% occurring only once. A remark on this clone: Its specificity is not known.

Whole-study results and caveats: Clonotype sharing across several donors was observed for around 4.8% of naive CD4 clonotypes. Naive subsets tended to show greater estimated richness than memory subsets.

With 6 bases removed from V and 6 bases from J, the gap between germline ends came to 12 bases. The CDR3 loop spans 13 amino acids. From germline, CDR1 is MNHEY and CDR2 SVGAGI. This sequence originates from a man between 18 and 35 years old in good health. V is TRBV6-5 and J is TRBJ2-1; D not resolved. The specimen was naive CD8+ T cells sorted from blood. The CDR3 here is CASSEDWGNEQFF. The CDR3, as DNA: TGTGCCAGCAGCGAAGACTGGGGCAATGAGCAGTTCTTC.